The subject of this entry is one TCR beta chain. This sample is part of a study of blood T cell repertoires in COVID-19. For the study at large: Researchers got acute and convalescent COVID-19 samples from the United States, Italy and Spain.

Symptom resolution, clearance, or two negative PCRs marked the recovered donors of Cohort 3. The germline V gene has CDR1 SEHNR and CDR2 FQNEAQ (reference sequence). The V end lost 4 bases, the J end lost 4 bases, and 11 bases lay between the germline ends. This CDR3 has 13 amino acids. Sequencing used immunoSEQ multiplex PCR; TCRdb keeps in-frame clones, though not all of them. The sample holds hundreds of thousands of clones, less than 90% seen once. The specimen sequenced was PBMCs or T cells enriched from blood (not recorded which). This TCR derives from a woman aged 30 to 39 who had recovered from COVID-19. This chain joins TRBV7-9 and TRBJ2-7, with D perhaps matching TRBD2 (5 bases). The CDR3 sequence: CASSSGIAYEQYF. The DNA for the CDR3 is TGTGCCAGCAGCTCGGGGATTGCTTACGAGCAGTACTTC.